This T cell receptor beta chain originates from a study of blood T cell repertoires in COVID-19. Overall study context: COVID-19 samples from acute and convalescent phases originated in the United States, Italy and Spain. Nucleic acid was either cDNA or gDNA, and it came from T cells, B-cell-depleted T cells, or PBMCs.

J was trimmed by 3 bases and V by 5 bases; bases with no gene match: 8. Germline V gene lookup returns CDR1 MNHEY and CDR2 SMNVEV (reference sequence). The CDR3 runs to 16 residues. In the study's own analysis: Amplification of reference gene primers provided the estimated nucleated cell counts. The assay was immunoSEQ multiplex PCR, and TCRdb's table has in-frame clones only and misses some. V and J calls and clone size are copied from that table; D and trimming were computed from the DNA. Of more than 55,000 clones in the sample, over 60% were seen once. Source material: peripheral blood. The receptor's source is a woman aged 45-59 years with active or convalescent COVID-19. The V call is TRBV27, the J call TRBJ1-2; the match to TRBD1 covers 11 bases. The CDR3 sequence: CASSPGQGALDYGYTF. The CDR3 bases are TGTGCCAGCAGTCCAGGACAGGGGGCGCTGGACTATGGCTACACCTTC.